Shown below are 32 T cell receptor beta chains from a single sample sequenced in a study of technical replicates of blood from a handful of donors. The table came from immunoSEQ multiplex PCR; TCRdb's copy has only in-frame clones and leaves some out. The profile shows approximately 82,000 clones, 94% of them singletons. Material: T cells isolated from PBMCs. These receptors were obtained from a human donor in good health.

The chain is built from TRBV7-3 and TRBJ1-1; D not resolved. The CDR3 length is 14 residues. V was cut by 1 base and J by 0 bases, with 6 bases left in between. Germline CDR1 and CDR2: SGHTA and FQGTGA. CDR3 in DNA: TGTGCCAGCAGCTTAAACACTATGAACACTGAAGCTTTCTTT. It codes for CASSLNTMNTEAFF.

Only a few counts were recorded for this clone. V usage is TRBV15 and J usage is TRBJ2-7; tentative D call: TRBD1 (6 bases). There are 14 residues in the CDR3. V lost 3 bases to trimming and J lost 3 bases, with 12 bases between them. CDR1 and CDR2 from the germline V gene are LNHNV and YYDKDF (reference sequence). In DNA, the CDR3 is TGTGCCACCAGCAGCCGGGACACAATCTACGAGCAGTACTTC. It codes for CATSSRDTIYEQYF.

The J gene is TRBJ1-5, the V gene TRBV6-5, with TRBD1 identical over 7 bases. The germline V gene has CDR1 MNHEY and CDR2 SVGAGI. After removal of 5 bases from V and 9 bases from J, the junction contained 13 bases not matched to a gene. The CDR3 spans 15 residues. This CDR3 is CASSAGPTGTTPQHF. The CDR3 bases are TGTGCCAGCAGTGCAGGGCCGACAGGGACAACGCCCCAGCATTTT.

Within the sample, this clone is medium-sized. The chain is built from TRBV20-1 and TRBJ1-1; D ambiguous. The germline V gene encodes CDR1 DFQATT and CDR2 SNEGSKA (reference sequence). Trimming took 0 bases from V and 11 from J, leaving 7 bases between them. This CDR3 is 10 amino acids long. The CDR3, as DNA: TGCAGTGCTAGAGAGGAGAGGGCTTTCTTT. Translation gives CSAREERAFF.

The chain combines TRBV11-2 with TRBJ2-1, with 8 bases that match TRBD2. With V trimmed by 5 bases and J by 3 bases, 6 bases remained unmatched. Germline V lookup: CDR1 SGHAT, CDR2 FQNNGV. This CDR3 spans 15 amino acids. The CDR3 DNA follows: TGTGCCAGCAGCCTTTTAGCGGGGATCTACAATGAGCAGTTCTTC. This translates into CASSLLAGIYNEQFF.

This clone was seen only once. The gene calls are TRBV19 and TRBJ2-5, with D maybe TRBD2 (7 bases). Germline CDR1 reads LNHDA; CDR2 reads SQIVND (reference sequence). V shed 3 bases and J shed 4 bases, with 18 bases lying between them. The CDR3 loop spans 16 amino acids. CDR3 region: CASSIYVGGAIETQYF. The DNA of the CDR3 is TGTGCCAGTAGTATCTACGTGGGGGGGGCGATAGAGACCCAGTACTTC.

The CDR3 DNA is TGTGCCAGCTCACCACCGAACAGGGGAAAGGGAGAGACCCAGTACTTC. Amino acid sequence: CASSPPNRGKGETQYF. The rearrangement links TRBV18 to TRBJ2-5, with 7 positions matching TRBD1. The CDR3 runs 16 residues. With 0 bases clipped from V and 4 bases from J, the junction kept 8 bases outside the gene matches. The germline V gene encodes CDR1 KGHSH and CDR2 LQKENI.

This chain links TRBV5-6 with TRBJ1-3; no clear D. The CDR3 is 12 residues long. CDR1 and CDR2 from the germline V gene are SGHDT and YYEEEE. With 4 bases removed from V and 4 bases from J, the gap between germline ends came to 6 bases. In DNA, the CDR3 is TGTGCCAGCAGCCCGGGAGGAAACACCATATATTTT. This translates into CASSPGGNTIYF.

The chain couples TRBV4-1 to TRBJ1-2, with 7 bases aligning to TRBD1. J was trimmed by 4 bases and V by 5 bases; bases with no gene match: 7. CDR1 is MGHRA and CDR2 is YSYEKL in the germline V gene. The CDR3 contains 14 residues. The chain's CDR3 is CASSALGQSYGYTF. As DNA, the CDR3 is TGCGCCAGCAGCGCCTTGGGACAGAGCTATGGCTACACCTTC.

The V gene is TRBV6-5, the J gene TRBJ2-3, with 12 bases fitting TRBD2. The ends lost 6 bases at V and 5 bases at J; junction bases unmatched: 3. The CDR3 has 14 residues. CDR1 is MNHEY and CDR2 is SVGAGI in the germline V gene. The CDR3 reads CASRTSGGVDTQYF. CDR3 coding DNA: TGTGCCAGCAGGACTAGCGGGGGCGTAGATACGCAGTATTTT.

This clone was seen once. The V call is TRBV19, the J call TRBJ1-1, with D unresolved. V was shortened by 4 bases and J by 1 base, with 7 bases between the two germline ends. This CDR3 is built from 13 residues. Per germline, CDR1 LNHDA and CDR2 SQIVND (reference sequence). The CDR3 spells CASSRPPNTEAFF. The CDR3 nucleotides are TGTGCCAGTAGTAGGCCTCCGAACACTGAAGCTTTCTTT.

The rearrangement uses TRBV14 and TRBJ2-4, with D perhaps matching TRBD2 (5 bases). The V gene lost 3 bases and the J gene lost 3 bases, with 12 bases spanning the gap. Germline-derived CDR1 and CDR2 are SGHDN and FVKESK. There are 15 residues in the CDR3. CDR3 coding DNA: TGTGCCAGCAGCCACCTGGCGAGGGACAAAAACATTCAGTACTTC. Its translation is CASSHLARDKNIQYF.

This chain uses TRBV7-8 with TRBJ2-7; D remains ambiguous. CDR1 is SGHVS, CDR2 FQNEAQ, per germline. The germline V and J ends were trimmed by 0 bases and 2 bases, with 8 bases remaining between them. The CDR3 contains 14 residues. Here the CDR3 reads CASSLAKGAYEQYF. The CDR3 DNA follows: TGTGCCAGCAGCTTAGCCAAAGGAGCCTACGAGCAGTACTTC.

This clone was recorded only once. This chain joins TRBV6-1 and TRBJ2-1; tentatively, D is TRBD2 (5 bases). This CDR3 is 13 amino acids long. Trimming shortened V by 4 bases and J by 6 bases, and 10 bases separated the two germline ends. Germline CDR1 MNHNS, CDR2 SASEGT. The CDR3 DNA reads TGTGCCAGCAGTGGAACTAGGTTCAATGAGCAGTTCTTC. Translating it yields CASSGTRFNEQFF.

This chain joins TRBV11-1 and TRBJ2-7, with D possibly matching TRBD1 (5 bases). CDR1 is SGHAT and CDR2 is FQDESV in the germline V gene (reference sequence). The CDR3 extends over 14 amino acids. The V end was cut by 1 base, the J end by 2 bases, with 9 bases between. CDR3 nucleotides: TGTGCCAGCAGCTTAGAAAGGGGCACCTACGAGCAGTACTTC. Translating gives CASSLERGTYEQYF.

This chain joins TRBV15 and TRBJ2-1, with unresolved D. This CDR3 has 15 amino acids. Germline loops: CDR1 LNHNV, CDR2 YYDKDF (reference sequence). Trimming took 0 bases from V and 5 from J, leaving 11 bases between them. The CDR3 reads CATSRDQQPDNEQFF. CDR3 nucleotides: TGTGCCACCAGCAGAGATCAACAGCCTGACAATGAGCAGTTCTTC. Combining the CDR3 with reference TRBV15 and TRBJ2-1 gives the whole variable domain DAMVIQNPRYQVTQFGKPVTLSCSQTLNHNVMYWYQQKSSQAPKLLFHYYDKDFNNEADTPDNFQSRRPNTSFCFLDIRSPGLGDTAMYLCATSRDQQPDNEQFFGPGTRLTVL.

V and J are TRBV19 and TRBJ2-3; 10 bases agree with TRBD1. The CDR3 runs 14 residues. The germline gives CDR1 LNHDA, CDR2 SQIVND (reference sequence). The trim removed 6 bases at V and 4 bases at J, leaving 4 bases unmatched. The CDR3 DNA reads TGTGCCAGTAGACCGGGACAGGGGCCAGATACGCAGTATTTT. It codes for CASRPGQGPDTQYF.

CDR3 region: CASSPTGGVIDTQYF. CDR3 bases: TGTGCCAGCAGTCCTACAGGGGGCGTTATAGATACGCAGTATTTT. The chain uses TRBV6-1 and TRBJ2-3; 9 positions agree with TRBD1. V shed 5 bases, J shed 5 bases, and the junction held 8 bases outside the gene matches. CDR3 length equals 15 residues. Germline V gene lookup returns CDR1 MNHNS and CDR2 SASEGT.

V usage is TRBV19 and J usage is TRBJ1-1; D is undetermined. CDR1 and CDR2 from the germline V gene are LNHDA and SQIVND (reference sequence). Trimming removed 3 bases from V and 0 bases from J, with 11 bases in between. This CDR3 contains 15 residues. The CDR3 loop reads CASSILSHLNTEAFF. The CDR3 DNA reads as TGTGCCAGTAGTATTCTTTCACATCTGAACACTGAAGCTTTCTTT.

The V call is TRBV4-2, the J call TRBJ2-7; D gene uncertain. This CDR3 region has 14 residues. V was clipped by 1 base and J by 2 bases, with 9 bases between them. Germline V gene sequence: CDR1 LGHNA, CDR2 YNFKEQ. CDR3 in amino acids: CASSQAQVTYEQYF. CDR3 sequence (DNA): TGTGCCAGCAGCCAAGCCCAGGTAACCTACGAGCAGTACTTC.

This chain joins TRBV4-1 and TRBJ2-1, with a weak D call TRBD2 (5 bases). This CDR3 contains 14 residues. V shed 4 bases and J shed 6 bases, with 13 bases lying between them. Germline V lookup: CDR1 MGHRA, CDR2 YSYEKL. For the CDR3, the DNA is TGCGCCAGCAGCCCGTTGGTACGGGGCAATGAGCAGTTCTTC. Translated: CASSPLVRGNEQFF.

The rearrangement joins TRBV7-9 to TRBJ2-1, with D unresolved. Deletions cut 2 bases from V and 0 bases from J, with 5 bases between. Per the germline V gene, CDR1 is SEHNR and CDR2 is FQNEAQ (reference sequence). The CDR3 runs 14 residues. CDR3 protein: CASSLYPSYNEQFF. The CDR3, as DNA: TGTGCCAGCAGCTTATATCCCTCCTACAATGAGCAGTTCTTC.

The chain is built from TRBV6-5 and TRBJ2-1; TRBD2 is a possible D gene (6 bases). CDR1 MNHEY and CDR2 SVGAGI come from the germline V gene. V was trimmed by 0 bases and J by 4 bases, leaving 10 bases between them. There are 15 residues in the CDR3. CDR3 sequence reads: CASSYSSLAYNEQFF. The CDR3 coding sequence is TGTGCCAGCAGTTACTCGAGTCTAGCGTACAATGAGCAGTTCTTC.

For this clone: One junction end does not reproduce the germline sequence, and a read error may be involved. This same CDR3 is encoded by further DNA sequences in the sample. The chain uses TRBV7-9 and TRBJ2-2, with TRBD2 identical over 10 bases. Germline V gene lookup returns CDR1 SEHNR and CDR2 FQNEAQ (reference sequence). The CDR3 spans 17 residues. The CDR3 spells CASSGTSGKSNTGELFF. The CDR3 coding sequence is TGTGCCAGCAGTGGTACTAGCGGGAAGTCGAACACCGGAGAGCTGTTTTTT.

The chain carries TRBV27 and TRBJ2-5; TRBD1 is a possible D gene (6 bases). The germline CDR1 and CDR2 sequences are MNHEY and SMNVEV (reference sequence). The CDR3 extends over 14 amino acids. V lost 5 bases to trimming and J lost 0 bases, with 10 bases between them. The CDR3 sequence is CASSPGHYQETQYF. CDR3 coding DNA: TGTGCCAGCAGTCCGGGACACTACCAAGAGACCCAGTACTTC.

This chain joins TRBV7-8 and TRBJ1-1; perhaps TRBD1 as D (5 bases). The CDR3 loop spans 13 amino acids. The germline V gene has CDR1 SGHVS and CDR2 FQNEAQ. V shed 5 bases and J shed 3 bases, with 10 bases lying between them. CDR3 loop: CASSPDSYTEAFF. For the CDR3, the DNA is TGTGCCAGCAGCCCAGACAGTTACACTGAAGCTTTCTTT. Drawing the rest from reference TRBV7-8 and TRBJ1-1, the complete variable domain is GAGVSQSPRYKVAKRGQDVALRCDPISGHVSLFWYQQALGQGPEFLTYFQNEAQLDKSGLPSDRFFAERPEGSVSTLKIQRTQQEDSAVYLCASSPDSYTEAFFGQGTRLTVV.

The chain uses TRBV7-2 and TRBJ2-7; TRBD2 matches 14 bases. The ends lost 3 bases at V and 5 bases at J; junction bases unmatched: 0. This CDR3 has 14 residues. Germline V CDR1 and CDR2: SGHTA, FQGNSA. CDR3 DNA: TGTGCCAGCAGCTTGGGACTAGCGGGAGACGAGCAGTACTTC. This encodes CASSLGLAGDEQYF.

This chain uses TRBV9 with TRBJ2-3, with a weak D call TRBD2 (5 bases). Trimming took 4 bases from V and 4 from J, leaving 16 bases between them. The CDR3 is 15 amino acids. CDR1 is SGDLS, CDR2 YYNGEE, per germline. CDR3 DNA sequence: TGTGCCAGCAGCACCCGGTACGGGGTCCCAGATACGCAGTATTTT. This codes for CASSTRYGVPDTQYF.

CDR3 protein: CASSQGQGHNYGYTF. In nucleotides, the CDR3 is TGCGCCAGCAGCCAAGGACAGGGGCATAACTATGGCTACACCTTC. This sequence joins TRBV4-1 and TRBJ1-2, with 8 bases matching TRBD1. Germline CDR1 reads MGHRA; CDR2 reads YSYEKL. Trimming cost V 1 base and J 1 base; bases outside gene matches: 2. The CDR3 runs to 15 residues.

The genes are TRBV28 and TRBJ1-5; D is unresolved. The germline gives CDR1 MDHEN, CDR2 SYDVKM. V shed 2 bases and J shed 1 base, with 9 bases lying between them. The CDR3 sequence is 15 residues long. The CDR3: CASSLIRESNQPQHF. CDR3 in DNA: TGTGCCAGCAGTTTAATTCGGGAGAGCAATCAGCCCCAGCATTTT.

The chain combines TRBV7-8 with TRBJ1-3, with D possibly matching TRBD1 (5 bases). Germline V lookup: CDR1 SGHVS, CDR2 FQNEAQ. The CDR3 is made up of 16 amino acids. V lost 6 bases and J 0 bases, leaving 15 bases between the germline ends. The CDR3 region has the DNA TGTGCCAGCAGGAGAGGCGGGGCAAGCTCTGGAAACACCATATATTTT. Amino acids: CASRRGGASSGNTIYF.

The chain is built from TRBV6-1 and TRBJ1-1, with D perhaps TRBD1 (5 bases). This CDR3 region has 14 residues. CDR1 and CDR2 (germline): MNHNS, SASEGT. Trimming removed 5 bases from V and 4 bases from J, with 14 bases in between. As DNA, the CDR3 is TGTGCCAGCAGTACAGGTGAATCTAGCACTGAAGCTTTCTTT. Residues: CASSTGESSTEAFF.